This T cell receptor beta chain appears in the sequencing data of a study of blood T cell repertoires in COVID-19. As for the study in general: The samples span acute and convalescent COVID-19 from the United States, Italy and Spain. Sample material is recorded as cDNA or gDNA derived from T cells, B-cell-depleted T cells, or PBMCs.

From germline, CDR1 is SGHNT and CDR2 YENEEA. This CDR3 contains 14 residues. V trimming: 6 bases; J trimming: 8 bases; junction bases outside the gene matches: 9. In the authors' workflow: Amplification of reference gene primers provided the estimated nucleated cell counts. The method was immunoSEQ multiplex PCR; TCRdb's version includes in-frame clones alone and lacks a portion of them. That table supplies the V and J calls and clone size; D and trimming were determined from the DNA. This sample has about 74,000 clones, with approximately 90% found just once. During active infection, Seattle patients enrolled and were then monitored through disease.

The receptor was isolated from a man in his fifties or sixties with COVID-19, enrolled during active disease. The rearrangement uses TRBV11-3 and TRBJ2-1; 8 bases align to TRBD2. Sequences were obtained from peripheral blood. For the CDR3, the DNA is TGTGCCAGCAGTCCAACCGGGGGGGGCGATGAGCAGTTCTTC. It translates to CASSPTGGGDEQFF.